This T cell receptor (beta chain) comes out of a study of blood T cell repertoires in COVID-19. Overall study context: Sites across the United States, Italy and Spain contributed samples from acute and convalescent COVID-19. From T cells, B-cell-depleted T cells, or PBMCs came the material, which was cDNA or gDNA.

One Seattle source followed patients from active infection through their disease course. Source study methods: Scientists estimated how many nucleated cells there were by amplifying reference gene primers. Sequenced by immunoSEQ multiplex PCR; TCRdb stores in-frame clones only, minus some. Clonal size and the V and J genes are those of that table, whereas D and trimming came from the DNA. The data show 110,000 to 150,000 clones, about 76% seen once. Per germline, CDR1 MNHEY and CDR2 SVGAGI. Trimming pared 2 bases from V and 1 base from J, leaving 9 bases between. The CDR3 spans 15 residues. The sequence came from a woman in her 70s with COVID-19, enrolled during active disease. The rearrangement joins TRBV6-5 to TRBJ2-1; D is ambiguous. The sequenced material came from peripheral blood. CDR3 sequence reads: CASSYQAGSYNEQFF. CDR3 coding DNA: TGTGCCAGCAGTTACCAGGCAGGTTCCTACAATGAGCAGTTCTTC.